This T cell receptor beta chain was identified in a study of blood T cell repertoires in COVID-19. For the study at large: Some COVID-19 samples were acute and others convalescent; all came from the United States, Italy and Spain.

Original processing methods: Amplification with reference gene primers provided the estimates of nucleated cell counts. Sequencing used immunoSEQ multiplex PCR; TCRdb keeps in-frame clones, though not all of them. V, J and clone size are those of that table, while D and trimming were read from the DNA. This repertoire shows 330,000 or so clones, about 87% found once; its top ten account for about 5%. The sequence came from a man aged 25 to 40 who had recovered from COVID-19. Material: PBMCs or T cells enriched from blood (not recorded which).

For the CDR3, the DNA is TGTGCCAGCAGCCCCCGGACAGGGAACTATGGCTACACCTTC. Its protein is CASSPRTGNYGYTF. V and J are TRBV5-8 and TRBJ1-2; 8 bases match TRBD1. Germline CDR1 is SGHTS and CDR2 is YDEGEE. Trimming removed 4 bases from V and 2 bases from J; junction bases left unmatched: 4. This CDR3 region has 14 residues.